This T cell receptor beta chain was captured in a study of tumor-infiltrating lymphocytes in primary liver carcinoma. Overall study findings and caveats: Tumors and blood were compared for top-250-clone fraction, and tumors had the significantly higher value (p = 0.039). Tumor-adjacent and tumor-blood pairs displayed less overlap than did pairs of tumor regions.

On this clonotype: Antigen specificity is unknown. A clone one base away is much larger, so this may be a read error.

Blood RNA came from unsorted whole blood; germline DNA was also extracted. They drew approximately 4.2 milliliters of peripheral blood before surgery. A primer matching the constant region was used to make TCR beta cDNA from 450 to 550 ng of total RNA. What produced the TCR beta libraries was three nested multiplex PCR rounds using slightly modified ARM-PCR. TCRdb recomputed calls from the multiplex PCR reads with MiXCR, one row per CDR3 protein. The table includes 330,000 or so distinct CDR3 sequences, about two thirds detected once. The sample comprised peripheral blood. The TCR was taken from a man between 40 and 49 years old with primary liver carcinoma and hepatitis B virus infection.

The CDR3 protein is CASGTGTGNSHEQYF. CDR3 bases: TGTGCCAGCGGAACCGGGACAGGGAACTCCCACGAGCAGTACTTC. The gene calls are TRBV6-2 or TRBV6-3 and TRBJ2-7; the match to TRBD1 covers 9 bases. Germline values: CDR1 MNHEY, CDR2 SVGEGT. The CDR3 consists of 15 residues.